Each of the 30 T cell receptor beta chains below was sequenced from the same sample in a study of blood T cell repertoires in COVID-19. Here immunoSEQ multiplex PCR was the method, and the copy in TCRdb shows in-frame clones only, minus some. The table includes about 190,000 clones, more than 70% detected once. The sample taken for sequencing was peripheral blood. Receptors originate from a woman in her twenties or thirties with acute or convalescent COVID-19.

CDR3 amino acids: CASSLIAGDYEQYF. The CDR3 DNA sequence: TGCGCCAGCAGCTTGATTGCGGGAGACTACGAGCAGTACTTC. This chain uses TRBV5-1 with TRBJ2-7; 7 bases fit TRBD2. The V gene end was trimmed by 1 base and the J gene end by 3 bases; junction bases not matched to a gene: 4. The CDR3 has 14 amino acids. Germline-derived CDR1 and CDR2 are SGHRS and YFSETQ.

The rearrangement links TRBV6-5 to TRBJ1-2; D call uncertain. The CDR3 contains 12 residues. Germline V CDR1 and CDR2: MNHEY, SVGAGI. The germline V and J ends were trimmed by 5 bases and 2 bases, with 6 bases remaining between them. The CDR3 reads CASSPRNYGYTF. As DNA, the CDR3 is TGTGCCAGCAGTCCCCGGAACTATGGCTACACCTTC.

The chain has TRBV28 and TRBJ2-5, with 11 bases fitting TRBD2. CDR3 length equals 14 residues. V lost 7 bases to trimming and J lost 5 bases; unmatched junction nucleotides: 6. The germline V gene encodes CDR1 MDHEN and CDR2 SYDVKM. The CDR3 bases are TGTGCCAGCAAGTTAGCGGGAGGGCCGGAGACCCAGTACTTC. Translated: CASKLAGGPETQYF.

V and J are TRBV4-2 and TRBJ1-4, with TRBD1 identical over 7 bases. The germline V gene has CDR1 LGHNA and CDR2 YNFKEQ. The CDR3 is made up of 17 amino acids. V gave up 0 bases and J gave up 7 bases; unmatched junction bases: 11. CDR3 nucleotide sequence: TGTGCCAGCAGCCAAGATCTCTCGGGGGACAGTCGTGAAAAACTGTTTTTT. Translating it yields CASSQDLSGDSREKLFF.

The chain carries TRBV2 and TRBJ2-1; D not resolved. Per germline, CDR1 SNHLY and CDR2 FYNNEI. The CDR3 spans 14 residues. V was shortened by 4 bases and J by 9 bases, with 16 bases between the two germline ends. The CDR3 sequence is CASSGQAGGSEQFF. CDR3 in DNA: TGTGCCAGCAGTGGGCAGGCAGGTGGAAGTGAGCAGTTCTTC.

The chain is built from TRBV18 and TRBJ2-1, with 10 bases that match TRBD1. The CDR3 is 15 residues long. Germline-derived CDR1 and CDR2 are KGHSH and LQKENI. The V segment lost 3 bases and the J segment 4 bases; nucleotides outside the gene matches: 3. The CDR3 DNA sequence: TGTGCCAGCTCACCCGGGACAGGGGTTTACAATGAGCAGTTCTTC. It yields the protein CASSPGTGVYNEQFF.

This sequence joins TRBV29-1 and TRBJ1-1, with D possibly matching TRBD1 (6 bases). V gave up 5 bases and J gave up 1 base, with 11 bases separating them. CDR1 is SQVTM and CDR2 is ANQGSEA in the germline V gene. The CDR3 extends over 13 amino acids. DNA for the CDR3: TGCAGCGTTTCTGACAGGAAGAACACTGAAGCTTTCTTT. Amino acid sequence: CSVSDRKNTEAFF.

The chain couples TRBV6-1 to TRBJ2-3; TRBD2 is a possible D gene (5 bases). The V gene lost 2 bases and the J gene lost 5 bases, with 11 bases spanning the gap. CDR1 and CDR2 (germline): MNHNS, SASEGT. CDR3 length: 14 residues. In DNA form, the CDR3 reads TGTGCCAGCAGTGAACCACTAGTCAGAGATACGCAGTATTTT. It translates to CASSEPLVRDTQYF.

The chain uses TRBV7-9 and TRBJ2-7, with a weak D call TRBD1 (6 bases). Germline V gene sequence: CDR1 SEHNR, CDR2 FQNEAQ (reference sequence). Between the trimmed V and J ends, which lost 5 bases and 3 bases, there was a span of 14 bases. CDR3 size: 14 residues. In nucleotides, the CDR3 is TGTGCCAGCAGCGGACACGGACAGATCTACGAGCAGTACTTC. Its translation is CASSGHGQIYEQYF.

This chain joins TRBV29-1 and TRBJ1-1; TRBD1 might be the D (5 bases). CDR3 length: 12 amino acids. Trimming pared 6 bases from V and 9 bases from J, leaving 17 bases between. CDR1 and CDR2 (germline): SQVTM, ANQGSEA. This chain's CDR3 is CSVPGGGSQAFF. Written as DNA, the CDR3 is TGCAGCGTCCCTGGGGGGGGATCCCAAGCTTTCTTT.

Here the CDR3 reads CASSYDSVDTF. CDR3 bases: TGTGCCAGCAGCTACGACAGTGTCGATACCTTC. The chain links TRBV2 to TRBJ1-2; TRBD1 might be the D (5 bases). With 6 bases removed from V and 14 bases from J, the gap between germline ends came to 16 bases. Per germline, CDR1 SNHLY and CDR2 FYNNEI. The CDR3 extends over 11 amino acids.

The V and J genes are TRBV11-2 and TRBJ2-2; no definite D call. Trimming took 0 bases from V and 7 from J, leaving 9 bases between them. The germline gives CDR1 SGHAT, CDR2 FQNNGV. The CDR3 is 14 amino acids. The CDR3 region has the DNA TGTGCCAGCAGCTTAGATAGAGGCCACGGGGAGCTGTTTTTT. This codes for CASSLDRGHGELFF.

This chain joins TRBV5-1 and TRBJ2-1, with D possibly TRBD2 on 5 matching bases. Germline loops: CDR1 SGHRS, CDR2 YFSETQ. The CDR3 loop spans 11 amino acids. V was trimmed by 4 bases and J by 9 bases, leaving 8 bases between them. CDR3 protein: CASSIGLEQFF. CDR3 bases: TGCGCCAGCAGCATCGGACTTGAGCAGTTCTTC. The whole variable domain, filled in from reference TRBV5-1 and TRBJ2-1, reads KAGVTQTPRYLIKTRGQQVTLSCSPISGHRSVSWYQQTPGQGLQFLFEYFSETQRNKGNFPGRFSGRQFSNSRSEMNVSTLELGDSALYLCASSIGLEQFFGPGTRLTVL.

This rearrangement joins TRBV14 to TRBJ1-2; possibly TRBD1 for D (6 bases). The CDR3 totals 14 residues. V gave up 2 bases and J gave up 5 bases, with 12 bases separating them. The germline V gene has CDR1 SGHDN and CDR2 FVKESK. CDR3 sequence reads: CASSQNVGGYGYTF. The CDR3 coding sequence is TGTGCCAGCAGCCAAAACGTAGGGGGATATGGCTACACCTTC. Looking up the rest from reference TRBV14 and TRBJ1-2 gives the full variable domain: EAGVTQFPSHSVIEKGQTVTLRCDPISGHDNLYWYRRVMGKEIKFLLHFVKESKQDESGMPNNRFLAERTGGTYSTLKVQPAELEDSGVYFCASSQNVGGYGYTFGSGTRLTVV.

The chain uses TRBV16 and TRBJ1-2; possible D gene TRBD1, 6 bases. The CDR3 runs to 14 residues. V shed 3 bases and J shed 6 bases, with 14 bases lying between them. The germline CDR1 and CDR2 sequences are KGHSY and FQNENV. The CDR3 loop is CASSHTDSLDGYTF. CDR3 DNA sequence: TGTGCCAGCAGCCACACGGACAGCTTAGATGGCTACACCTTC.

The chain has TRBV6-5 and TRBJ2-3, with 9 bases fitting TRBD2. Per the germline V gene, CDR1 is MNHEY and CDR2 is SVGAGI. V dropped 7 bases and J dropped 2; count of bases not matched to a gene: 7. This CDR3 is built from 15 residues. CDR3 sequence: CASKPGLAYTDTQYF. DNA of the CDR3: TGTGCCAGCAAGCCGGGACTAGCCTACACAGATACGCAGTATTTT.

The V gene is TRBV27, the J gene TRBJ1-5, with D possibly matching TRBD1 (6 bases). Germline V gene data show CDR1 as MNHEY and CDR2 as SMNVEV (reference sequence). V was cut by 2 bases and J by 4 bases, with 6 bases left in between. This CDR3 contains 13 residues. CDR3 loop: CASSLTGNQPQHF. In DNA form, the CDR3 reads TGTGCCAGCAGTTTAACAGGGAATCAGCCCCAGCATTTT.

The CDR3 loop reads CASSQGPEAFF. CDR3 sequence (DNA): TGCGCCAGCAGCCAGGGTCCTGAAGCTTTCTTT. The chain carries TRBV5-1 and TRBJ1-1, with D perhaps matching TRBD1 (5 bases). Germline assignment: CDR1 SGHRS and CDR2 YFSETQ. The CDR3 totals 11 residues. Trimming pared 4 bases from V and 6 bases from J, leaving 7 bases between. The full variable domain, rest sourced from reference TRBV5-1 and TRBJ1-1, is KAGVTQTPRYLIKTRGQQVTLSCSPISGHRSVSWYQQTPGQGLQFLFEYFSETQRNKGNFPGRFSGRQFSNSRSEMNVSTLELGDSALYLCASSQGPEAFFGQGTRLTVV.

The chain employs TRBV6-5 and TRBJ2-7; D uncertain. Trimming cost V 6 bases and J 0 bases, with 6 bases left between them. Germline V CDR1 and CDR2: MNHEY, SVGAGI. The CDR3 is made up of 12 amino acids. The CDR3 nucleotides are TGTGCCAGCAGGGTCAGCTCCTACGAGCAGTACTTC. The encoded protein is CASRVSSYEQYF.

This sequence joins TRBV14 and TRBJ2-7, with D maybe TRBD2 (6 bases). The germline V and J ends were trimmed by 5 bases and 1 base, with 15 bases remaining between them. The CDR3 has 15 residues. The germline CDR1 and CDR2 sequences are SGHDN and FVKESK. In nucleotides, the CDR3 is TGTGCCAGCAGCAACTGGGACTCTTATTCCTACGAGCAGTACTTC. Its translation is CASSNWDSYSYEQYF.

V is TRBV7-2 and J is TRBJ2-7; D possibly corresponds to TRBD2 (5 bases). Per the germline V gene, CDR1 is SGHTA and CDR2 is FQGNSA. Trimming took 7 bases from V and 2 from J, leaving 9 bases between them. The CDR3 sequence is 12 residues long. CDR3 protein: CASNTGAYEQYF. The CDR3 nucleotides read TGTGCCAGCAATACCGGGGCCTACGAGCAGTACTTC.

The rearrangement links TRBV5-1 to TRBJ2-2; the D gene is possibly TRBD2 (6 bases). The CDR3 spans 15 residues. Per the germline V gene, CDR1 is SGHRS and CDR2 is YFSETQ. V was clipped by 2 bases and J by 7 bases, with 15 bases between them. The CDR3 DNA follows: TGCGCCAGCAGCTTAGAGTCTAGCGCCCACGGGGAGCTGTTTTTT. Translation gives CASSLESSAHGELFF.

The chain has TRBV9 and TRBJ2-6; maybe TRBD2 (5 bases). Germline V gives CDR1 SGDLS, CDR2 YYNGEE. V lost 3 bases to trimming and J lost 1 base, with 11 bases between them. The CDR3 sequence is 16 residues long. Written as DNA, the CDR3 is TGTGCCAGCAGCGCGTATTGGAGGTCTGGGGCCAACGTCCTGACTTTC. Translation: CASSAYWRSGANVLTF.

CDR3 amino acids: CASSFSNTGELFF. CDR3 sequence (DNA): TGTGCCAGCAGCTTCTCGAACACCGGGGAGCTGTTTTTT. The rearrangement links TRBV7-9 to TRBJ2-2; D is unclear. The germline V gene encodes CDR1 SEHNR and CDR2 FQNEAQ (reference sequence). V lost 3 bases to trimming and J lost 0 bases, with 2 bases between them. This CDR3 comprises 13 residues.

The V gene is TRBV29-1, the J gene TRBJ2-1; D ambiguous. From germline, CDR1 is SQVTM and CDR2 ANQGSEA. The CDR3 is 13 amino acids. Trimming cost V 5 bases and J 0 bases, with 8 bases left between them. CDR3 in DNA: TGCAGCGTTCGATTGAGCTCCTACAATGAGCAGTTCTTC. Encoded protein: CSVRLSSYNEQFF.

This chain links TRBV28 with TRBJ2-7, with 7 bases aligning to TRBD2. V dropped 8 bases and J dropped 10; count of bases not matched to a gene: 14. This CDR3 region has 13 residues. Germline CDR1 and CDR2: MDHEN and SYDVKM. CDR3 sequence: CASSGGPWGRQYF. CDR3 nucleotides: TGTGCCAGCTCGGGGGGTCCGTGGGGCCGTCAGTACTTC.

The chain links TRBV5-1 to TRBJ2-1; TRBD2 agrees at 11 bases. CDR3 length: 16 amino acids. The germline CDR1 and CDR2 sequences are SGHRS and YFSETQ. Unmatched junction bases numbered 9, after V lost 4 bases and J lost 6 bases. This CDR3 reads CASSPEAGTSGNEQFF. The CDR3 DNA follows: TGCGCCAGCAGCCCCGAGGCCGGGACTAGCGGCAATGAGCAGTTCTTC.

The chain combines TRBV7-2 with TRBJ2-2; D gene ambiguous. The V end lost 6 bases, the J end lost 10 bases, and 9 bases lay between the germline ends. The CDR3 is made up of 11 amino acids. Germline V gene data show CDR1 as SGHTA and CDR2 as FQGNSA. The CDR3 nucleotides are TGTGCCAGCAGTCCAACACCGGAGCTGTTTTTT. Its protein is CASSPTPELFF.

This rearrangement joins TRBV28 to TRBJ1-6; D not certain. Germline lookup yields CDR1 MDHEN and CDR2 SYDVKM. V was pared by 1 base and J by 7 bases, with 8 bases between. The length of the CDR3 is 14 residues. CDR3 protein: CASSLLHANSPLHF. DNA for the CDR3: TGTGCCAGCAGTTTATTACATGCAAATTCACCCCTCCACTTT.

In DNA form, the CDR3 reads TGTGCCAGCAGCAAGACAGATTATTACGAGCAGTACTTC. Its protein product is CASSKTDYYEQYF. The chain combines TRBV7-9 with TRBJ2-7; D is perhaps TRBD1 (5 bases). There are 13 residues in the CDR3. V was clipped by 5 bases and J by 4 bases, with 12 bases between them. Germline loops: CDR1 SEHNR, CDR2 FQNEAQ (reference sequence).